This T cell receptor beta chain was captured by sequencing in a study of CXCR3-negative and CXCR3-positive naive CD8 T cells. General study points: Diversity was high in both naive subsets and much lower in memory cells.

Carrying UMI labels, the TRB cDNA libraries were prepared through 5' RACE. Using the 5' RACE reads, TCRdb records one entry per CDR3 protein without DNA. The sample has tens of thousands of distinct CDR3 sequences. For this clonotype: The antigen is undetermined.

Sequencing was carried out using naive CXCR3- CD8+ T cells from blood. Subset: CD45RO-CCR7+CD27+CD95- naive CD8+ T cells lacking CXCR3 (TNR3-). The TCR originated in a human donor in good health. Some clones in this sample may be carry-over from other donors' samples.

CDR3 protein: CASSGPQGNTGELFF. The rearrangement joins TRBV4-2 to TRBJ2-2; without DNA, the TCRdb call of TRBD1 cannot be checked. The CDR3 extends over 15 amino acids. The V gene's germline CDR1 is LGHNA and CDR2 YNFKEQ.